This is a list of T cell receptor beta chains from one sample in a study of blood T cell repertoires in COVID-19. Profiled with immunoSEQ multiplex PCR; TCRdb holds only in-frame clones, not every one. The sample has some 69,000 clones, around four fifths seen once; the top ten hold under 2%. Sequences were obtained from peripheral blood. Receptor source: a woman aged 55-70 years with acute or convalescent COVID-19. The CDR3 runs from the conserved cysteine through the conserved F or W. A D gene is named only where the DNA matches it firmly. Some rows mark clone size as missing; the rest say once, few, many or name a class of expanded clone.

size	V	D	J	DNA	CDR3
NA	TRBV6-5	NA	TRBJ2-7	TGTGCCAGCAGGGGGGGACAGAGTGGGCCCTACGAGCAGTACTTC	CASRGGQSGPYEQYF
NA	TRBV6-6	NA	TRBJ1-2	TGTGCCAGCAGGATCCAGGGTAACTATGGCTACACCTTC	CASRIQGNYGYTF
NA	TRBV5-4	NA	TRBJ1-3	TGTGCCAGCAGCTTGCATGGGGGACACTCTGGAAACACCATATATTTT	CASSLHGGHSGNTIYF
NA	TRBV29-1	NA	TRBJ2-1	TGCAGCGGACTAGACAATGAGCAGTTCTTC	CSGLDNEQFF
NA	TRBV5-8	TRBD1	TRBJ1-5	TGTGCCAGCAGCTTGGCCCGCGACAGGGATAATCAGCCCCAGCATTTT	CASSLARDRDNQPQHF
once	TRBV6-5	TRBD1	TRBJ1-5	TGTGCCAGCAGCAGATGGCAGGGGGCAAATCAGCCCCAGCATTTT	CASSRWQGANQPQHF
few	TRBV5-4	NA	TRBJ1-1	TGTGCCAGCAGCCGCGAGGGCCTGGGGAAAGCTGAAGCTTTCTTT	CASSREGLGKAEAFF
once	TRBV15	NA	TRBJ1-6	TGTGCCACCAGCATGGACTGGACCTCACCCCTCCACTTT	CATSMDWTSPLHF
NA	TRBV10-2	NA	TRBJ2-1	TGCGCCAGCAGAGACACTATGGGTCGGGGGCAGTTCTTC	CASRDTMGRGQFF
few	TRBV7-3	TRBD2	TRBJ2-1	TGTGCCAGCAGCTCAGCGGGGTCTATACGTAATGAGCAGTTCTTC	CASSSAGSIRNEQFF
NA	TRBV4-1	NA	TRBJ1-2	TGCGCCAGCAGCCAAGATCGGGGGGCGTTTGGCTATGGCTACACCTTC	CASSQDRGAFGYGYTF
NA	TRBV19	TRBD1	TRBJ1-6	TGTGCCAGTAGTCGACAGGGTGATAATTCACCCCTCCACTTT	CASSRQGDNSPLHF
NA	TRBV10-3	TRBD1	TRBJ2-5	TGTGCCATCAGTGAGCCTACGGGACAGGGGGCTTACGAGACCCAGTACTTC	CAISEPTGQGAYETQYF
once	TRBV24-1	NA	TRBJ2-5	TGTGCCACCAGTGATCCTGGACTGCAAGAGACCCAGTACTTC	CATSDPGLQETQYF
NA	TRBV29-1	NA	TRBJ2-7	TGCAGCGTTGGAGGAGACTTCTACGAGCAGTACTTC	CSVGGDFYEQYF
NA	TRBV29-1	TRBD1	TRBJ1-1	TGCAGCGTCGCCACAGGGGATGGCACTGAAGCTTTCTTT	CSVATGDGTEAFF
NA	TRBV5-6	NA	TRBJ1-5	TGTGCCAGCAGCTTGGCAGGGGACTATAGCAATCAGCCCCAGCATTTT	CASSLAGDYSNQPQHF
NA	TRBV19	TRBD1	TRBJ1-2	TGTGCCAGTAACAGGGGTTATGGCTACACCTTC	CASNRGYGYTF
NA	TRBV5-1	NA	TRBJ2-1	TGCGCCAGCAGCTTGGTCAAAGGACTGGCCAATGAGCAGTTCTTC	CASSLVKGLANEQFF
NA	TRBV4-1	NA	TRBJ1-2	TGCGCCAGCAGCCCACAGGGCTATGGCTACACCTTC	CASSPQGYGYTF
NA	TRBV29-1	NA	TRBJ2-1	TGCAGCGTTGTAGCAGGAGGGGGGGCCCACAATGAGCAGTTCTTC	CSVVAGGGAHNEQFF
NA	TRBV12-5	TRBD1	TRBJ1-2	TGTGCTAGTGGTTTGACCGGGACAGAGAAACTCGAGTTC	CASGLTGTEKLEF
NA	TRBV15	NA	TRBJ2-7	TGTGCCACCAGCAAACTCACAGGGTTCTACGAGCAGTACTTC	CATSKLTGFYEQYF
NA	TRBV19	NA	TRBJ2-3	TGTGCCAGTAGTCGTCGAGCAGATACGCAGTATTTT	CASSRRADTQYF
once	TRBV5-4	TRBD1	TRBJ2-1	TGTGCCAGCAGCACCCGACAGGGGGTGAGCGATGAGCAGTTCTTC	CASSTRQGVSDEQFF
NA	TRBV19	TRBD1	TRBJ1-1	TGTGCCAGTAGTACTGACAGGGGGCCCCAGTATCTAAAAGCTTTCTTT	CASSTDRGPQYLKAFF
NA	TRBV10-3	NA	TRBJ1-1	TGTGCCATCAGTGGGACAGAGGCATGGGCTTTCTTT	CAISGTEAWAFF
NA	TRBV29-1	TRBD1	TRBJ1-2	TGCAGCGTAGAACGGGACAGGGTTAACTATGGCTACACCTTC	CSVERDRVNYGYTF
NA	TRBV19	TRBD1	TRBJ1-5	TGTGCCAGTAGTACGGGACAGGGGTTTCAGCCCCAGCATTTT	CASSTGQGFQPQHF
once	TRBV5-1	NA	TRBJ2-3	TGCGCCAGCAGCGCCCGGCGCAACAGGGCAGATACGCAGTATTTT	CASSARRNRADTQYF
few	TRBV6-5	TRBD2	TRBJ2-7	TGTGCCAGCAGTTCAAGGACTAGCGCGGGCTCCTACGAGCAGTACTTC	CASSSRTSAGSYEQYF
NA	TRBV11-2	NA	TRBJ1-5	TGTGCCAGCAGCCTAGGACAGAACAATCAGCCCCAGCATTTT	CASSLGQNNQPQHF
NA	TRBV6-5	NA	TRBJ2-5	TGTGCCAGCAGTTACTATGGGGGAGGTATGGAGACCCAGTACTTC	CASSYYGGGMETQYF
NA	TRBV28	NA	TRBJ1-1	TGTGCCAGCAGTTCCACAAGAAACACTGAAGCTTTCTTT	CASSSTRNTEAFF
NA	TRBV3-1/TRBV3-2	TRBD1	TRBJ1-2	TGTGCCAGCAGCCAACCTCAAACCGGGACAGGGTACGATGGCTACACCTTC	CASSQPQTGTGYDGYTF
NA	TRBV7-7	TRBD1	TRBJ2-3	TGTGCTAGCAGCCCTGGGACAGGGGGGCTCACAGATACGCAGTATTTT	CASSPGTGGLTDTQYF
NA	TRBV20-1	NA	TRBJ2-3	TGCAGTGCTACCAGAGATACGCAGTATTTT	CSATRDTQYF
few	TRBV6-5	NA	TRBJ2-2	TGTGCCAGCAGTTGGGGGGATAACACCGGGGAGCTGTTTTTT	CASSWGDNTGELFF
NA	TRBV25-1	NA	TRBJ2-2	TGTGCCAGCACCCGAAGGGGGGGCACCGGGGAGCTGTTTTTT	CASTRRGGTGELFF
NA	TRBV12-2	NA	TRBJ2-3	TGTGCAAGTCGCTCGACTAGCGGGGGTACAGATACGCAGTATTTT	CASRSTSGGTDTQYF
NA	TRBV19	NA	TRBJ1-1	TGTGCCACCGTTAGTTTGGAACGGGGGGGGGTAACTGAAGCTTTCTTT	CATVSLERGGVTEAFF
NA	TRBV7-3	TRBD1	TRBJ1-2	TGTGCCAGCAGCCCCGGGACAGGACCCTATGGCTACACCTTC	CASSPGTGPYGYTF
NA	TRBV13	TRBD1	TRBJ1-1	TGTGCCAGCAGCTCTGGGACAGGGCGCGAAGCTTTCTTT	CASSSGTGREAFF
NA	TRBV2	NA	TRBJ1-1	TGTGCCAGCAAATATAGGAGTGAAGCTTTCTTT	CASKYRSEAFF
few	TRBV19	NA	TRBJ1-5	TGTGCCAGTAGGCAGGGCCGCAATCAGCCCCAGCATTTT	CASRQGRNQPQHF
NA	TRBV2	NA	TRBJ1-2	TGTGCCAGCAGTGAGGGTGAGAGGTATGGCTACACCTTC	CASSEGERYGYTF
NA	TRBV18	NA	TRBJ1-6	TGTGCCAGCTCACTAACAGGGAGCATTGCTAATTCACCCCTCCACTTT	CASSLTGSIANSPLHF
NA	TRBV29-1	NA	TRBJ1-1	TGCAGCGTCCGGACATCGAGGAACACTGAAGCTTTCTTT	CSVRTSRNTEAFF
NA	TRBV19	TRBD2	TRBJ2-1	TGTGCCAGTAGTGCCGGGGGGAAGGGTTTAGCGGGAAGGCATGAGCAGTTCTTC	CASSAGGKGLAGRHEQFF
NA	TRBV5-1	NA	TRBJ1-2	TGCGCCAGCAGCCTAGACAGCTATGGCTACACCTTC	CASSLDSYGYTF
NA	TRBV6-5	NA	TRBJ1-2	TGTGCCAGCACCCCCTCCGGGGATTATGGCTACACCTTC	CASTPSGDYGYTF
NA	TRBV10-2	NA	TRBJ1-2	TGCGCCAGCAGTGAGTTGCCCCAACTAAGTATGGGCTACACCTTC	CASSELPQLSMGYTF
NA	TRBV5-4	NA	TRBJ2-5	TGTGCCAGCAGCACCACGATTCAGGGAAAAGAGACCCAGTACTTC	CASSTTIQGKETQYF